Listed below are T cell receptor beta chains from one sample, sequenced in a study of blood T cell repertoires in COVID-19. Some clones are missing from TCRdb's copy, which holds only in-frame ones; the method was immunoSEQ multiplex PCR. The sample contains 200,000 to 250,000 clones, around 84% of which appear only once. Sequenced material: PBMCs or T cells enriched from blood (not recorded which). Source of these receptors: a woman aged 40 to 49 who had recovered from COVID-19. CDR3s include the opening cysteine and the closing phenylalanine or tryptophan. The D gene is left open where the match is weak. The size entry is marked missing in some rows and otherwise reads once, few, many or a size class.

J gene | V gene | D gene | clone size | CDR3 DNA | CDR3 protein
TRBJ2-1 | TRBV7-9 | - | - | TGTGCCAGCAGCCTTCAATGGACTGGATCGAATGAGCAGTTCTTC | CASSLQWTGSNEQFF
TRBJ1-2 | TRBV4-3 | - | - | TGCGCCAGCAGCCAAGATATCGGGGGACCGGAAGGCTACACCTTC | CASSQDIGGPEGYTF
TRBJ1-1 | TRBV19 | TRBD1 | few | TGTGCCAGTAGTCCAAGGGGACAGGGAAGCACTGAAGCTTTCTTT | CASSPRGQGSTEAFF
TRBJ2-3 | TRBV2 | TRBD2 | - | TGTGCCAGCAGTGCTTTTCAGGGAGGGTCAGATACGCAGTATTTT | CASSAFQGGSDTQYF
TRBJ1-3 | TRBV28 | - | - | TGTGCCAGCATAGGATCAGGGGAAACCATATATTTT | CASIGSGETIYF
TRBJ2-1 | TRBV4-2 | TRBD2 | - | TGTGCCAGCAGCCAAGGGGGACTAGTCGAGTCCGATGAGCAGTTCTTC | CASSQGGLVESDEQFF
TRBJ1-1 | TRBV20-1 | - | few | TGCAGTGCTAGAGTGGGAGCTGAAGCTTTCTTT | CSARVGAEAFF
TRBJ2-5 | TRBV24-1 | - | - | TGTGCCACCTCCGGGACTGAAGAGACCCAGTACTTC | CATSGTEETQYF
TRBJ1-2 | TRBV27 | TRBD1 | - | TGTGCCAGCAGTTCGGGTGGAGGTAGACAGGGGGAAGTTCCCTATGGCTACACCTTC | CASSSGGGRQGEVPYGYTF
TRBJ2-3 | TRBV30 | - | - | TGTGCCTGGAGGACTACAGGGTACGTTTCGGATACGCAGTATTTT | CAWRTTGYVSDTQYF
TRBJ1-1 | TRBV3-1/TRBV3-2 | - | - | TGTGCCAGCAGCCAAGTTATCGGGGACACTGAAGCTTTCTTT | CASSQVIGDTEAFF
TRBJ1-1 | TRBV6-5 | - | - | TGTGCCAGCAGTTATCGAACTGACAGTAACACTGAAGCTTTCTTT | CASSYRTDSNTEAFF
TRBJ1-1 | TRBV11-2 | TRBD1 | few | TGTGCCAGCAGCTTCTATCCGGGACAGGGAAACACTGAAGCTTTCTTT | CASSFYPGQGNTEAFF
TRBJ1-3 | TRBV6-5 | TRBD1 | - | TGTGCCAGCACCAGGGGGGCCCACTCTGGAAACACCATATATTTT | CASTRGAHSGNTIYF
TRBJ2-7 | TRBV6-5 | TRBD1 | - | TGTGCCAGCAGGGCCAGGGGGAGCTCCTACGAGCAGTACTTC | CASRARGSSYEQYF
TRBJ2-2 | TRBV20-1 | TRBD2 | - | TGCAGTGCTAGTCGCGGGAGGGCCTCGGCCGGGGAGCTGTTTTTT | CSASRGRASAGELFF
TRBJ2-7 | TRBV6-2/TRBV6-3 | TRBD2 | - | TGTGCCAGCAGTTCCCCCCGGGGTAGCGGGAGGGCCGGTGAGCAGTACTTC | CASSSPRGSGRAGEQYF
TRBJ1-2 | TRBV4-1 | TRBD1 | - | TGCGCCAGCAGCCCGTCGGACAGGGATAATGGCTACACCTTC | CASSPSDRDNGYTF
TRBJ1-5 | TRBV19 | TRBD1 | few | TGTGCCAGTAGTATAGGGACAGGGGGTCACAATCAGCCCCAGCATTTT | CASSIGTGGHNQPQHF
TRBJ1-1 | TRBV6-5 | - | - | TGTGCCAGCGCTAGGAGGACTGAAGCTTTCTTT | CASARRTEAFF
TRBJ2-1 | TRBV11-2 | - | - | TGTGCCAGCAGCTTACCCCCTTCCCCAAGTGAGGAGCAGTTCTTC | CASSLPPSPSEEQFF
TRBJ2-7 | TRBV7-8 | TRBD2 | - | TGTGCCAGCAGCCGGACTAGCGGGACATCAAGCTCCTACGAGCAGTACTTC | CASSRTSGTSSSYEQYF
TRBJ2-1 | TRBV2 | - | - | TGTGCCAGCAGCCCCAGGGTTCTAGTAACGGGAGACGGGTACAATGAGCAGTTCTTC | CASSPRVLVTGDGYNEQFF
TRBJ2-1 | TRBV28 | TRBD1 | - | TGTGCCAGCAGGATCCGGGACAGGGAGGGGAATGAGCAGTTCTTC | CASRIRDREGNEQFF
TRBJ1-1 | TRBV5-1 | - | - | TGCGCCAGCAGCAGCGTGGGGAGTTATGAAGCTTTCTTT | CASSSVGSYEAFF
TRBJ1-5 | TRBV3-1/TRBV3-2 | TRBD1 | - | TGTGCCAGCAGCCAAGATGGCGGGACAGCCGATCAGCCCCAGCATTTT | CASSQDGGTADQPQHF
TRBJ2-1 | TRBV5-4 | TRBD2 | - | TGTGCCAGCAGCTTGAAGCGGGAGATACAACGCAATGAGCAGTTCTTC | CASSLKREIQRNEQFF
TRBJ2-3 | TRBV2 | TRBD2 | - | TGTGCTAGCGGGCAGGGTCAACAAGATACGCAGTATTTT | CASGQGQQDTQYF
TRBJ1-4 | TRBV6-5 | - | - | TGTGCCAGCAGTTACTCTTGGGGGCGCATTGAAAAACTGTTTTTT | CASSYSWGRIEKLFF
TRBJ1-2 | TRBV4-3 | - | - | TGCGCCAGCAGCCAATCGATGGGCAATGGCTACACCTTC | CASSQSMGNGYTF
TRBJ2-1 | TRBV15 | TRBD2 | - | TGTGCCACCAGCAGAGCGGGAAGCGGGACCCACAATGAGCAGTTCTTC | CATSRAGSGTHNEQFF
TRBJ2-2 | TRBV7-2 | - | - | TGTGCCAGCAGCCTAATGGGGGGGAACACCGGGGAGCTGTTTTTT | CASSLMGGNTGELFF
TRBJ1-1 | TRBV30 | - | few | TGTGCCTGGAGCCAAGCCCGACAGGCCCCCGCTTTCTTT | CAWSQARQAPAFF
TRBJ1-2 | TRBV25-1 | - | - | TGTGCCAGCAGTGGGTCCGCAGGAGGCTACACCTTC | CASSGSAGGYTF
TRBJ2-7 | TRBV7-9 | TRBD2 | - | TGTGCCAGCAGCCCAGGCCTAGCGGGAAGCGAGCAGTACTTC | CASSPGLAGSEQYF
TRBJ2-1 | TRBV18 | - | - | TGTGCCAGCTCACCACCTTCGGGTGAGCAGTTCTTC | CASSPPSGEQFF
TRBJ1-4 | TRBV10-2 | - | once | TGCGCCAGCAGTGAGTCGGGAGGTGAAAAACTGTTTTTT | CASSESGGEKLFF
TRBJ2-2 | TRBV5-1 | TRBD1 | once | TGCGCCAGCAGCAAAGTCATAACAGGGGGCGGGGAGCTGTTTTTT | CASSKVITGGGELFF
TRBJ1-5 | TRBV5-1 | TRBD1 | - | TGCGCCAGTCGGGGACAGGATAGCAATCAGCCCCAGCATTTT | CASRGQDSNQPQHF
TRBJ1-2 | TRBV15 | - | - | TGTGCCACCAGCCCGGTACAGGGAACCTATGGCTACACCTTC | CATSPVQGTYGYTF
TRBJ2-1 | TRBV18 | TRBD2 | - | TGTGCCAGCTCACCACCCGGGGGACTATCGGTCTACAATGAGCAGTTCTTC | CASSPPGGLSVYNEQFF
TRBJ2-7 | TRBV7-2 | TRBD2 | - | TGTGCCAGCAGCTATATAGCGGGAGGGAAATACGAGCAGTACTTC | CASSYIAGGKYEQYF
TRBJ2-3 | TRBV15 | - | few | TGTGCCACCAGCACGACGGCAGGTCCCACAGATACGCAGTATTTT | CATSTTAGPTDTQYF
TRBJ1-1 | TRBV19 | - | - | TGTGCCAGTAGTACGGGTGGCTGGGGGCACACTGAAGCTTTCTTT | CASSTGGWGHTEAFF
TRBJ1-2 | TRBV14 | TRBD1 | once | TGTGCCAGCAGCCAACTGGGACAGGGAGTCCCCTTTTGGGGCTACACCTTC | CASSQLGQGVPFWGYTF
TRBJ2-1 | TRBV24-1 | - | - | TGTGCCACCAGCGCGGTCTCCTACAATGAGCAGTTCTTC | CATSAVSYNEQFF